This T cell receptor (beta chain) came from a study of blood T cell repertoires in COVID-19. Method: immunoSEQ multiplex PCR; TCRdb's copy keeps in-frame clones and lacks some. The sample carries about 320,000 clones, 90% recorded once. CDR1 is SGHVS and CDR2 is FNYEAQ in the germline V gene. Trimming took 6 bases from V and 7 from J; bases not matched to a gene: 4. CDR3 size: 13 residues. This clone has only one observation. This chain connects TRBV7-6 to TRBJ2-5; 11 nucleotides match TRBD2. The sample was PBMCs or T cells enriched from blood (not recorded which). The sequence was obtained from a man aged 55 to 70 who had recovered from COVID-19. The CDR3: CASRGTSGGTQYF. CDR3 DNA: TGTGCCAGCAGGGGGACTAGCGGAGGGACCCAGTACTTC.